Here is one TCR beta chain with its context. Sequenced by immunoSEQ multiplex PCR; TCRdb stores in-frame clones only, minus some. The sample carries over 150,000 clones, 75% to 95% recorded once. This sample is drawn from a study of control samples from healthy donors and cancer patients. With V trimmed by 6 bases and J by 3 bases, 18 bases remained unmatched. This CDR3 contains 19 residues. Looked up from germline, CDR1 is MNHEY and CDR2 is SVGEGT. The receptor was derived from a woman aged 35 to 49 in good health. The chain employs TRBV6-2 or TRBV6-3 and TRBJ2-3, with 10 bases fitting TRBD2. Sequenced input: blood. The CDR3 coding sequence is TGTGCCAGCAGCCAAGAGACTAGCGGGCCACCTCCGAGGACAGATACGCAGTATTTT. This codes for CASSQETSGPPPRTDTQYF.